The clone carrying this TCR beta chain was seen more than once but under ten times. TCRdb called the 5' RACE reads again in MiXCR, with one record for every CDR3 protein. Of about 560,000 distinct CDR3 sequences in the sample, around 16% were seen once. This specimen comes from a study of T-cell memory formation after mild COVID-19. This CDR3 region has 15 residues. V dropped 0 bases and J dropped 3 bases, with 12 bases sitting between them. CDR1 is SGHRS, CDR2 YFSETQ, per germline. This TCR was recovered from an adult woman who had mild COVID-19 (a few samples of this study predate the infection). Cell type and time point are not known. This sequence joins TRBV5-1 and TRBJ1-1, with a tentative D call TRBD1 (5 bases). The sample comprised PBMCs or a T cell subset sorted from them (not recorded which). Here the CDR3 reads CASSLGRGMDTEAFF. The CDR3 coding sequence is TGCGCCAGCAGCTTGGGGCGGGGGATGGACACTGAAGCTTTCTTT.